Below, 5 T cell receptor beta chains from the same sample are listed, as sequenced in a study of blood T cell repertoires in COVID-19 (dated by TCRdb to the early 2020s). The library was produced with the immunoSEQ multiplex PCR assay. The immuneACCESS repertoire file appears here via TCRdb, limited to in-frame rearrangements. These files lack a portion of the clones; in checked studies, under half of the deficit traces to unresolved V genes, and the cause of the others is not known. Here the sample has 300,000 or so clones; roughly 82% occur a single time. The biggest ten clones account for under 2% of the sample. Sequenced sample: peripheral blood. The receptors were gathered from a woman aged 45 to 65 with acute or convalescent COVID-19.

The DNA of the CDR3 is TGTGCCAGCAGTTTCACAGGGGGCCGTTTGAGTGGCTACACCTTC. Its translation is CASSFTGGRLSGYTF. V is TRBV6-5 and J is TRBJ1-2, with 9 positions matching TRBD1. The V gene's germline CDR1 is MNHEY and CDR2 SVGAGI. The V segment lost 4 bases and the J segment 7 bases; nucleotides outside the gene matches: 10. The CDR3 runs 15 residues.

As DNA, the CDR3 is TGTGCCAGCAGCTTGATCCGGGACTCCCTTCGCACAGATACGCAGTATTTT. It translates to CASSLIRDSLRTDTQYF. This chain uses TRBV7-2 with TRBJ2-3; D might be TRBD2 (6 bases). The CDR3 loop spans 17 amino acids. The germline V and J ends were trimmed by 3 bases and 1 base, with 17 bases remaining between them. The V gene's germline CDR1 is SGHTA and CDR2 FQGNSA. The entire variable domain, with the rest obtained from reference TRBV7-2 and TRBJ2-3, is as follows: GAGVSQSPSNKVTEKGKDVELRCDPISGHTALYWYRQSLGQGLEFLIYFQGNSAPDKSGLPSDRFSAERTGGSVSTLTIQRTQQEDSAVYLCASSLIRDSLRTDTQYFGPGTRLTVL.

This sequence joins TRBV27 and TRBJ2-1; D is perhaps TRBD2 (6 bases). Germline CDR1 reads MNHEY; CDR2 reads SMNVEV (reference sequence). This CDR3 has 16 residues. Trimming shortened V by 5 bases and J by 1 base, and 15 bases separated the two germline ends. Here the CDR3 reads CASSLVGGSSYNEQFF. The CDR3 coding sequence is TGTGCCAGCAGTCTCGTCGGGGGAAGTTCCTACAATGAGCAGTTCTTC.

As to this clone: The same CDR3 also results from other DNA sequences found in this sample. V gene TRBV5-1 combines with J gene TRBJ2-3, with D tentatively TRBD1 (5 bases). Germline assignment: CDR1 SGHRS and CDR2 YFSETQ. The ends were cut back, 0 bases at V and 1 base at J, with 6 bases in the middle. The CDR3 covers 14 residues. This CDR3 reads CASSLAQGTDTQYF. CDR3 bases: TGCGCCAGCAGCTTGGCACAGGGCACAGATACGCAGTATTTT.

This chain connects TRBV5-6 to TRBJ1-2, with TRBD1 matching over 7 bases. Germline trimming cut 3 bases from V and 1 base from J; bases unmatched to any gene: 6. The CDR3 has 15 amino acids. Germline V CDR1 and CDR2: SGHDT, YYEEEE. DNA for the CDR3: TGTGCCAGCAGCTGGGGACAGAGTCTTAACTATGGCTACACCTTC. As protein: CASSWGQSLNYGYTF.